This record concerns one TCR beta chain sequence. The antigen it recognizes is unknown. No qualities accompany the bases; no much larger clone lies one base away. The sample's time point, from its label and the paper: baseline before first vaccination. Vaccinee samples came from UK trials COV001 and COV002, including a single-blind randomized controlled phase 2/3 trial of AZD1222 (ChAdOx1 nCoV-19) in healthy adults. For TCRbeta chain sequencing, PBMC samples were collected from trial participants at day 0 and at day 28 after the second dose. The CDR3 measures 14 amino acids from cysteine to phenylalanine. CDR3 DNA only is kept here, 42 bases in frame from base 1. In the germline V gene, CDR1 corresponds to SGHTA and CDR2 to FQGNSA. Trimming takes 9 bases off V and 7 bases off J; junction bases not matched to a gene: 11. The CDR3 regions of human TCRbeta chains were analyzed by immunosequencing. The original pipeline was this. TCRs in the repertoires were matched against a reference library of SARS-CoV-2-specific TCRs that had been generated with the MIRA antigen-specificity platform. Breadth was defined as the fraction of unique TCRs that were SARS-CoV-2-associated. Depth was defined as the fraction of total T cells that were SARS-CoV-2-associated. Using the MIRA data, each spike-specific TCR was assigned both to the spike region to which the TCR was reactive and to a CD4 or CD8 class. Log10-transformed breadth and depth values were compared by one-way ANOVA with Sidak's multiple comparisons tests. TCRdb carries this immuneACCESS record with in-frame sequences only. Its versions omit some clonotypes, under half of them owing to an unresolved V gene in the studies checked, with the rest unexplained. D and trimming come from the DNA, and the V and J calls and clone size come from that table. Across this sample there are 100,000 to 150,000 clones, with approximately 94% seen only once. Clones ranked in the top ten supply 6.6% of the sample.

These data originate in a study of T cell responses to AZD1222 COVID-19 vaccine (dated by TCRdb to 2020 to 2022). Broadly, across the study: Because spike-specific TCR depth and breadth did not differ between the two schedules, AZD1222 recipients who got a second dose at roughly 4 weeks were pooled with those who got a second dose at roughly 12 weeks. A total of more than 230 trial participants underwent TCR sequencing, of whom 207 had received two doses of AZD1222 and 26 had received two doses of the MenACWY control vaccine. Trial participants were enrolled by age into subgroups of 18-55, 56-69 and 70-plus years, and about 150, 27 and 61 TCR-sequenced participants, respectively, were included in these subgroups.

Broad study findings and their caveats: Participants were mostly white British, with more females than males. The authors suggested clonal diversity may have been underestimated. In the small 56-69-year group, the increase in depth fell short of significance, most likely because of low power. The vaccine-associated CD4 TCRs covered the entire spike protein, and the dominant responses fell in regions 160-218 and 743-854. Conclusions about previously exposed vaccinees are limited because only six or seven AZD1222 recipients were SARS-CoV-2 seropositive at baseline. Because no samples from the day 14 peak response were available, repertoires could be characterized only after the peak T cell response. A significant rise in spike-specific TCR breadth and depth was observed after two AZD1222 doses relative to day 0 and relative to MenACWY recipients. Reportedly, almost half of the unique spike-specific TCRs recognized epitopes lying outside the regions that are mutated in the B.1.351 and B.1.1.7 variants.

The source was peripheral blood, collected on day 0 of AZD1222 vaccination. This sequence was found in an adult in good health. The chain was built from TRBV7-2 and TRBJ2-7; TRBD2 fits 11 bases in the junction. The base sequence is TGTGCCAGTGATATCGGGACTAGCGGCGCAGAGCAGTACTTC. Translated, it reads CASDIGTSGAEQYF.